This T cell receptor (beta chain) was captured in a study of blood T cell repertoires in COVID-19. Study background: Donors in the United States, Italy and Spain gave samples during acute or convalescent COVID-19. Nucleic acid was either cDNA or gDNA, and it came from T cells, B-cell-depleted T cells, or PBMCs.

In the original workflow: Scientists estimated how many nucleated cells there were by amplifying reference gene primers. Libraries were prepared by immunoSEQ multiplex PCR; TCRdb keeps only in-frame clonotypes and omits some of them. V and J calls and clone size are those listed in that table; D and trimming were worked out from the DNA. Here the sample spans approximately 130,000 clones, around 76% being singletons. Germline V gives CDR1 KGHSH, CDR2 LQKENI. V was clipped by 2 bases and J by 3 bases, with 13 bases between them. The CDR3 has 15 residues. The TCR sequence derives from a human donor in a cohort sampled during active COVID-19. V is TRBV18 and J is TRBJ1-1, with D unresolved. The sequenced sample consisted of peripheral blood. The CDR3 loop reads CASSPYDTQYTEAFF. CDR3 nucleotides: TGTGCCAGCTCACCATATGACACACAGTACACTGAAGCTTTCTTT. Complete variable domain (other parts from reference TRBV18 and TRBJ1-1): NAGVMQNPRHLVRRRGQEARLRCSPMKGHSHVYWYRQLPEEGLKFMVYLQKENIIDESGMPKERFSAEFPKEGPSILRIQQVVRGDSAAYFCASSPYDTQYTEAFFGQGTRLTVV.